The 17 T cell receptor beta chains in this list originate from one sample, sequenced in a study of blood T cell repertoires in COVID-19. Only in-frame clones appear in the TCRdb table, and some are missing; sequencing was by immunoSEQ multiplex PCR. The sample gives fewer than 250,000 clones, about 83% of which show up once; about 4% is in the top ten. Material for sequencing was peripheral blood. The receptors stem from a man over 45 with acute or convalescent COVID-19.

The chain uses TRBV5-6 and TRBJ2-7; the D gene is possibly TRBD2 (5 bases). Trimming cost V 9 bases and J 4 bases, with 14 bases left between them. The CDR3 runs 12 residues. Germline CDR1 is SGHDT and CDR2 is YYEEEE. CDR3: CATTGSGYEQYF. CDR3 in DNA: TGTGCCACCACCGGGTCGGGGTACGAGCAGTACTTC.

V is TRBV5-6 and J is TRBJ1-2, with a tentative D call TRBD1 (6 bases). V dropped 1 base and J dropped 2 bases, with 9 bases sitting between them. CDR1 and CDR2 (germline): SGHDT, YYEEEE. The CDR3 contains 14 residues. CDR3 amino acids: CASSLQGLNYGYTF. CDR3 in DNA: TGTGCCAGCAGCTTGCAGGGGCTGAACTATGGCTACACCTTC.

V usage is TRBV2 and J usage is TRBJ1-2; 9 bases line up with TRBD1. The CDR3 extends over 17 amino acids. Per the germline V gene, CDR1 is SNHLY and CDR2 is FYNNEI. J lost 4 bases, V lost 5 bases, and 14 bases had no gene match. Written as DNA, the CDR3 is TGTGCCAGCAGTTCAACCGGGACAGGGAGCAGGGGCTATGGCTACACCTTC. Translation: CASSSTGTGSRGYGYTF.

The CDR3 loop is CASSEAGDRYQPQHF. As DNA, the CDR3 is TGTGCCAGCAGTGAAGCAGGGGACAGATATCAGCCCCAGCATTTT. The rearrangement links TRBV6-1 to TRBJ1-5; 7 positions match TRBD1. The CDR3 runs 15 residues. Germline values: CDR1 MNHNS, CDR2 SASEGT. With V trimmed by 0 bases and J by 5 bases, 4 bases remained unmatched.

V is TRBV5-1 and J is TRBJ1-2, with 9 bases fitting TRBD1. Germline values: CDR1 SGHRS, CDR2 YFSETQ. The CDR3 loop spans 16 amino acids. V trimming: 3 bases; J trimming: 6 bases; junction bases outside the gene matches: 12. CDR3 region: CASSSGTGNRGDGYTF. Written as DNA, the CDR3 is TGCGCCAGCAGCTCCGGGACAGGGAATAGGGGGGATGGCTACACCTTC.

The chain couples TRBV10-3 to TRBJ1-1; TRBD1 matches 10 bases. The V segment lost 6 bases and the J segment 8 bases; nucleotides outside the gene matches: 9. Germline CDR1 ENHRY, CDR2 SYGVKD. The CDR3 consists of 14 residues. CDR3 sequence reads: CAIRGDRGDYEAFF. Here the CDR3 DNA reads TGTGCCATCAGGGGGGACAGGGGAGATTACGAAGCTTTCTTT.

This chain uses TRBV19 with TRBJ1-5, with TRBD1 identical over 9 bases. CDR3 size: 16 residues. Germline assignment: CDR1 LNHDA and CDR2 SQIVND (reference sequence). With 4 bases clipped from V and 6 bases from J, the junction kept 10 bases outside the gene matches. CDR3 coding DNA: TGTGCCAGTAGTAGGTGGGAGGGACAGGGCTCTCAGCCCCAGCATTTT. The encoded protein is CASSRWEGQGSQPQHF.

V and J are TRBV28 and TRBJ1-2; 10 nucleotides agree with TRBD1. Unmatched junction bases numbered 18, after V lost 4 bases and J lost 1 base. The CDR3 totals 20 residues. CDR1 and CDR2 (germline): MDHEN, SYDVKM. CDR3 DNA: TGTGCCAGCAGTTCCATGTGGAAGGGACAGGGGCGACGAAATAACTATGGCTACACCTTC. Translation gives CASSSMWKGQGRRNNYGYTF.

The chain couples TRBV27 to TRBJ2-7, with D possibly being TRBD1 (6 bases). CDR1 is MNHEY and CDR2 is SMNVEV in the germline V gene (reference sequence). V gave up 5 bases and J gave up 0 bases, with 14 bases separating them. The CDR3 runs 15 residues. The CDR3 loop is CASSTPGTLSYEQYF. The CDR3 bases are TGTGCCAGCAGTACCCCCGGGACACTCTCCTACGAGCAGTACTTC.

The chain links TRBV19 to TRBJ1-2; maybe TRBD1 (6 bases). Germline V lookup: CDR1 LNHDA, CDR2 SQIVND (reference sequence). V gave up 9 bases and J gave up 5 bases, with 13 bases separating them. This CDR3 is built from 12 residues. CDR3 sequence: CARTGGLYGYTF. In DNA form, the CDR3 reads TGTGCCAGGACTGGGGGCCTATATGGCTACACCTTC.

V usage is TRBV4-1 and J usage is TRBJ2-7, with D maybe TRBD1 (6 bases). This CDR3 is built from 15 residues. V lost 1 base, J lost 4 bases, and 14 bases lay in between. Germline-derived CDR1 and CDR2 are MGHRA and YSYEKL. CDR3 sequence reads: CASSQVRGTAYEQYF. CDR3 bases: TGCGCCAGCAGCCAAGTCAGGGGAACGGCGTACGAGCAGTACTTC.

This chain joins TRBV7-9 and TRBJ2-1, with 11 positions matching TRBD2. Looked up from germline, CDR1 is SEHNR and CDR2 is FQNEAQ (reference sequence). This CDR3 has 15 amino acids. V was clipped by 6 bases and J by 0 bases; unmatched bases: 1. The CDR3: CASRGLAASYNEQFF. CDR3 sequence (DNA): TGTGCCAGCAGGGGACTAGCGGCCTCCTACAATGAGCAGTTCTTC.

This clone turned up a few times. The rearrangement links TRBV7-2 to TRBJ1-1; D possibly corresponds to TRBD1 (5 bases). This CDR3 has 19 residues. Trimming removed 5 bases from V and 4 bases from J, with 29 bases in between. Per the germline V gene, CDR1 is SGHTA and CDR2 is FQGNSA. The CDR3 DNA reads TGTGCCAGCAGCCTCAACCCCGGGACTCCCCCCAGTCTAGGCACTGAAGCTTTCTTT. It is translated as CASSLNPGTPPSLGTEAFF. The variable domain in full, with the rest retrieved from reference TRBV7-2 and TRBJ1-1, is GAGVSQSPSNKVTEKGKDVELRCDPISGHTALYWYRQSLGQGLEFLIYFQGNSAPDKSGLPSDRFSAERTGGSVSTLTIQRTQQEDSAVYLCASSLNPGTPPSLGTEAFFGQGTRLTVV.

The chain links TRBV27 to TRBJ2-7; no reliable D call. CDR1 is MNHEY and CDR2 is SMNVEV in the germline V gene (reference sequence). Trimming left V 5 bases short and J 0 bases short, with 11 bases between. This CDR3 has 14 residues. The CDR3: CASSPYSSSYEQYF. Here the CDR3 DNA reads TGTGCCAGCAGTCCATACTCAAGCTCCTACGAGCAGTACTTC.

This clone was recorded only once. The CDR3, as DNA: TGCGCCAGCAGCGTTTCCGCGAGCTCCTACGAGCAGTACTTC. This sequence encodes CASSVSASSYEQYF. This chain joins TRBV4-1 and TRBJ2-7; D uncertain. This CDR3 comprises 14 residues. Germline CDR1 and CDR2: MGHRA and YSYEKL. V was pared by 5 bases and J by 0 bases, with 11 bases between.

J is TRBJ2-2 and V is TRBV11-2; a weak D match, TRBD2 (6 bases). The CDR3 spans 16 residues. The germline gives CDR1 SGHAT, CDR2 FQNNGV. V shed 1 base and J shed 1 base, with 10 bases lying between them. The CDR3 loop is CASSLVGTQNTGELFF. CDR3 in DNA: TGTGCCAGCAGCTTAGTCGGGACTCAGAACACCGGGGAGCTGTTTTTT.

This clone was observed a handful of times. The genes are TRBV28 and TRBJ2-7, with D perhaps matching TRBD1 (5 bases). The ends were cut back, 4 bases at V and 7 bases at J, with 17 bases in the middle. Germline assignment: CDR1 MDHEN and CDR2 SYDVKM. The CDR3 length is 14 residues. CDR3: CASSSRTLLGEQYF. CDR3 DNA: TGTGCCAGCAGTTCTCGGACACTGCTAGGGGAGCAGTACTTC.